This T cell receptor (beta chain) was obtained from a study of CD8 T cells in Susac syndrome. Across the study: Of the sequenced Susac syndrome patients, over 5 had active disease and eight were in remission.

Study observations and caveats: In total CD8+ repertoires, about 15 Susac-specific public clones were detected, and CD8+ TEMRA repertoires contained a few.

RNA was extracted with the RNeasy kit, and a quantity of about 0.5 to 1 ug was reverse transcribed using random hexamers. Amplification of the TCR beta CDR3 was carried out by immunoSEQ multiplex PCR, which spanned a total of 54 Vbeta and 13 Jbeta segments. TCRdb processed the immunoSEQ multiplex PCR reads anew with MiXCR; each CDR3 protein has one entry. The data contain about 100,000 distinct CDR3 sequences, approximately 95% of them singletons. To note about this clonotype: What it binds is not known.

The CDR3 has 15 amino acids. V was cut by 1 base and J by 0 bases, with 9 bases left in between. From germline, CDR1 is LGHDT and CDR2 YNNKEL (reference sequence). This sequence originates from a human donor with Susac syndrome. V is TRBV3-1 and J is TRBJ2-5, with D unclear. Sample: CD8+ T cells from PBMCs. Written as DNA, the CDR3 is TGTGCCAGCAGCCAAGGACTCACAGACCAAGAGACCCAGTACTTC. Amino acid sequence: CASSQGLTDQETQYF.